These 14 T cell receptor beta chains originate from one sample sequenced in a study of blood T cell repertoires in COVID-19. Clones were sequenced by immunoSEQ multiplex PCR, and TCRdb holds only the in-frame ones, with some missing. Altogether under 200,000 clones are present, 70% to 90% being singletons, with the ten largest covering roughly 9.8%. Sequenced: peripheral blood. These receptors all come from a woman aged 80 or older with acute or convalescent COVID-19.

The chain joins TRBV19 to TRBJ2-6; weak D call: TRBD1 (6 bases). The germline V and J ends were trimmed by 6 bases and 4 bases, with 13 bases remaining between them. Looked up from germline, CDR1 is LNHDA and CDR2 is SQIVND (reference sequence). This CDR3 contains 15 residues. The DNA for the CDR3 is TGTGCCAGTAGCACACAGGGCACCGGGGCCAACGTCCTGACTTTC. This translates into CASSTQGTGANVLTF. The full variable domain, with the rest looked up from reference TRBV19 and TRBJ2-6, is DGGITQSPKYLFRKEGQNVTLSCEQNLNHDAMYWYRQDPGQGLRLIYYSQIVNDFQKGDIAEGYSVSREKKESFPLTVTSAQKNPTAFYLCASSTQGTGANVLTFGAGSRLTVL.

The chain is built from TRBV19 and TRBJ1-5, with 7 bases identical to TRBD1. The germline gives CDR1 LNHDA, CDR2 SQIVND (reference sequence). V lost 4 bases to trimming and J lost 7 bases; unmatched junction nucleotides: 7. The CDR3 is 14 amino acids. In DNA, the CDR3 is TGTGCCAGTAGTAAACAGGGGACGGGACAGCCCCAGCATTTT. Amino acids: CASSKQGTGQPQHF.

The gene calls are TRBV19 and TRBJ1-1, with TRBD1 matching 9 bases. Germline values: CDR1 LNHDA, CDR2 SQIVND (reference sequence). The CDR3 is made up of 15 amino acids. V lost 1 base and J lost 5; bases outside the gene matches: 5. The chain's CDR3 is CASSIGGQGITEAFF. Written as DNA, the CDR3 is TGTGCCAGTAGTATAGGGGGACAGGGTATAACTGAAGCTTTCTTT.

The J gene is TRBJ2-2, the V gene TRBV18; unclear D gene. The CDR3 runs 15 residues. Looked up from germline, CDR1 is KGHSH and CDR2 is LQKENI. Trimming stripped 4 bases from V and 1 base from J, with 10 bases between. The CDR3: CASSLTSLNTGELFF. The CDR3, as DNA: TGTGCCAGCTCACTTACATCCCTGAACACCGGGGAGCTGTTTTTT.

The CDR3 loop is CASSFHRTEVEGGTNEKLFF. The CDR3 DNA is TGTGCCAGCAGTTTCCACAGGACGGAGGTTGAAGGGGGCACTAATGAAAAACTGTTTTTT. The V gene is TRBV28, the J gene TRBJ1-4, with 7 bases aligning to TRBD1. Trimming took 3 bases from V and 2 from J; bases not matched to a gene: 18. The CDR3 is 20 residues long. CDR1 and CDR2 (germline): MDHEN, SYDVKM. Based on the CDR3 plus reference TRBV28 and TRBJ1-4, the full variable domain is DVKVTQSSRYLVKRTGEKVFLECVQDMDHENMFWYRQDPGLGLRLIYFSYDVKMKEKGDIPEGYSVSREKKERFSLILESASTNQTSMYLCASSFHRTEVEGGTNEKLFFGSGTQLSVL.

This clone turned up a few times. CDR3 in amino acids: CASFGAGVGETQYF. The CDR3 DNA reads as TGTGCCAGCTTCGGGGCGGGAGTCGGAGAGACCCAGTACTTC. The rearrangement links TRBV6-5 to TRBJ2-5, with 7 positions matching TRBD2. Germline V gene sequence: CDR1 MNHEY, CDR2 SVGAGI. Trimming at V came to 8 bases and at J to 4 bases, leaving 10 bases not matched to a gene. There are 14 residues in the CDR3.

The gene calls are TRBV6-2 or TRBV6-3 and TRBJ1-4; D unresolved. Germline CDR1 MNHEY, CDR2 SVGEGT. V lost 5 bases and J lost 7, with 17 bases in between. This CDR3 has 15 residues. CDR3 DNA: TGTGCCAGCAGTCCCATGGGGAGGTGGAGTGAAAAACTGTTTTTT. Its translation is CASSPMGRWSEKLFF.

The chain uses TRBV5-4 and TRBJ2-2; 9 bases fit TRBD1. With 3 bases clipped from V and 3 bases from J, the junction kept 6 bases outside the gene matches. The CDR3 runs to 16 residues. The germline V gene has CDR1 SGHNT and CDR2 YYREEE (reference sequence). The CDR3 is CASSSWTGVYTGELFF. The CDR3 region has the DNA TGTGCCAGCAGCTCTTGGACAGGGGTTTACACCGGGGAGCTGTTTTTT.

The V gene is TRBV25-1, the J gene TRBJ1-2, with no clear D. Trimming took off 6 bases at V and 7 bases at J, with 21 bases between the two ends. CDR1 and CDR2 (germline): MGHDK, SYGVNS. The CDR3 runs to 15 residues. CDR3 in amino acids: CASSYAGGSSGGYTF. CDR3 sequence (DNA): TGTGCCAGCAGCTATGCAGGAGGAAGCAGTGGTGGCTACACCTTC.

This clone has more than one count but fewer than ten. The chain links TRBV5-4 to TRBJ1-2, with 7 bases identical to TRBD1. This CDR3 has 12 amino acids. Germline CDR1 reads SGHNT; CDR2 reads YYREEE (reference sequence). V lost 4 bases to trimming and J lost 7 bases; unmatched junction nucleotides: 4. The CDR3 region has the DNA TGTGCCAGCAGCCAGACAGGGCTTGGCTACACCTTC. Residues: CASSQTGLGYTF.

The rearrangement uses TRBV7-2 and TRBJ2-2; TRBD1 might be the D (6 bases). V was cut by 5 bases and J by 7 bases, with 17 bases left in between. Looked up from germline, CDR1 is SGHTA and CDR2 is FQGNSA. CDR3 length equals 15 residues. The CDR3 here is CASSQGPSRGGELFF. As DNA, the CDR3 is TGTGCCAGCAGCCAGGGACCTAGCAGGGGCGGGGAGCTGTTTTTT. The full variable domain, in which reference TRBV7-2 and TRBJ2-2 provide the parts outside the CDR3, is GAGVSQSPSNKVTEKGKDVELRCDPISGHTALYWYRQSLGQGLEFLIYFQGNSAPDKSGLPSDRFSAERTGGSVSTLTIQRTQQEDSAVYLCASSQGPSRGGELFFGEGSRLTVL.

The rearrangement uses TRBV5-6 and TRBJ1-5; D remains ambiguous. This CDR3 spans 16 amino acids. Germline values: CDR1 SGHDT, CDR2 YYEEEE. The V and J ends lost 0 bases and 1 base respectively, with 11 bases between them. The CDR3 loop is CASSLGFGGSNQPQHF. The CDR3, as DNA: TGTGCCAGCAGCTTGGGTTTTGGAGGGAGCAATCAGCCCCAGCATTTT.

This clone was counted a single time. The CDR3 DNA is TGTGCCAGCAGCTTCACAGGGGAGGTGGCCTACGAGCAGTACTTC. Translated, it gives CASSFTGEVAYEQYF. This chain connects TRBV7-2 to TRBJ2-7; TRBD1 might be the D (7 bases). The CDR3 is 15 amino acids. V shed 3 bases and J shed 2 bases, with 14 bases lying between them. CDR1 is SGHTA and CDR2 is FQGNSA in the germline V gene.

The chain combines TRBV3-1 (or the pseudogene TRBV3-2) with TRBJ2-7; 7 nucleotides agree with TRBD2. Germline CDR1 and CDR2: LGHDT and YNNKEL (reference sequence). The CDR3 contains 13 residues. V gave up 0 bases and J gave up 6 bases; unmatched junction bases: 2. The CDR3 is CASSQERGFEQYF. CDR3 nucleotide sequence: TGTGCCAGCAGCCAAGAGCGGGGGTTCGAGCAGTACTTC.